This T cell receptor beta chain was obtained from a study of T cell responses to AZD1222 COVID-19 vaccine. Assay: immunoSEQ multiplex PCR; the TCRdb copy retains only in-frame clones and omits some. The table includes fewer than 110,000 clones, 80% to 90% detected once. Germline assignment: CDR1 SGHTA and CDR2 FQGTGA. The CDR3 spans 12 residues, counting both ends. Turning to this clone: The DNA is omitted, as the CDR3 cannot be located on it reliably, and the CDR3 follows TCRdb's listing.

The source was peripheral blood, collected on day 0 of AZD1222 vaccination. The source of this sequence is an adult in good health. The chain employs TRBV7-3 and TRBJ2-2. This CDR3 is CASSFGAGELFF.